Listed here is a single T cell receptor (beta chain). Its antigen remains unidentified. TCRdb passed the 5' RACE reads through MiXCR, listing each CDR3 protein once. The sample lists 470,000 or so distinct CDR3 sequences, roughly 20% seen once, with approximately 8.1% in the top ten. This specimen belongs to a study of T-cell memory formation after mild COVID-19. CDR3 length: 12 residues. Germline V gene lookup returns CDR1 MNHEY and CDR2 SVGAGI. V was shortened by 6 bases and J by 5 bases, with 10 bases between the two germline ends. Regarding the study as a whole: Some clones that responded were present in memory (sampled pre-infection), which suggests cross-reactive memory joined.

V usage is TRBV6-5 and J usage is TRBJ1-1; TRBD1 is a possible D gene (6 bases). The TCR originated in an adult woman who had mild COVID-19 (a few samples of this study predate the infection). Cell type and time point are not known. The sample consisted of PBMCs or a T cell subset sorted from them (not recorded which). The CDR3 sequence is CASRSQGTEAFF. CDR3 DNA sequence: TGTGCCAGCAGGTCACAGGGAACTGAAGCTTTCTTT.